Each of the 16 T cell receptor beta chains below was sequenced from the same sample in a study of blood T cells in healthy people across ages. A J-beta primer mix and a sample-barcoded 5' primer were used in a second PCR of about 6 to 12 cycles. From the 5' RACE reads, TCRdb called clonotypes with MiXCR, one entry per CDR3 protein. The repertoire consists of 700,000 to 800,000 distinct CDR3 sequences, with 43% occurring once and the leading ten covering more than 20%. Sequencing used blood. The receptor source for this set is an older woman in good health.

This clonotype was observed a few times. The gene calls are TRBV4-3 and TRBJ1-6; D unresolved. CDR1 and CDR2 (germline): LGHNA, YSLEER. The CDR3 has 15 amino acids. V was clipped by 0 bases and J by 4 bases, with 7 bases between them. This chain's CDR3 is CASSQDPTYNSPLHF. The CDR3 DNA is TGCGCCAGCAGCCAAGACCCGACGTATAATTCACCCCTCCACTTT.

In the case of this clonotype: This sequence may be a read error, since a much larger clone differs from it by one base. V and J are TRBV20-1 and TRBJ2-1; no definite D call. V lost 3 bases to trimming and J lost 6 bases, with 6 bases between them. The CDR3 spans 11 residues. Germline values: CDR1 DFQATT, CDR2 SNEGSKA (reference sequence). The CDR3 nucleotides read TGCAGTGCTAGTCCCGTCAATGAGCAGTTCTTC. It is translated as CSASPVNEQFF.

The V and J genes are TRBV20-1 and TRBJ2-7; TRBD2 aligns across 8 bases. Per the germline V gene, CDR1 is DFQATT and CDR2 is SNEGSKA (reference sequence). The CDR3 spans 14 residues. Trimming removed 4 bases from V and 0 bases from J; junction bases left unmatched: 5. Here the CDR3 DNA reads TGCAGTGCTACCTCACTAGCGGTCTCCTACGAGCAGTACTTC. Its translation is CSATSLAVSYEQYF.

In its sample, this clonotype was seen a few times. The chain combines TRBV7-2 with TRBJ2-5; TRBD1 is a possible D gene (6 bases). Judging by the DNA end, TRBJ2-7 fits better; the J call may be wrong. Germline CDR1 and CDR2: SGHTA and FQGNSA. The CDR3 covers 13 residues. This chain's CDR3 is CASSIYEGVEQYF. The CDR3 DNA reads TGTGCCAGCAGCATATACGAGGGGGTCGAGCAGTACTTC.

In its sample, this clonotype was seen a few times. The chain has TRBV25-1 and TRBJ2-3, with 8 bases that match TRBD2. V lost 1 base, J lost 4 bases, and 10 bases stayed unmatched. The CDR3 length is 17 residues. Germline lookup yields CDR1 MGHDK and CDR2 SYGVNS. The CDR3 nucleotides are TGTGCCAGCAGTGAATTCGCCGGGGGGGACCCCCCAGATACGCAGTATTTT. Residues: CASSEFAGGDPPDTQYF.

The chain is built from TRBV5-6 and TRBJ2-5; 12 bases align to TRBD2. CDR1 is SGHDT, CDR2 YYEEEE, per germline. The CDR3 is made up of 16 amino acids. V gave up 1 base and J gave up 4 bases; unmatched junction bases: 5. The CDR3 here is CASSLTSGGSVETQYF. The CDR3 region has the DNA TGTGCCAGCAGCTTGACTAGCGGGGGGTCGGTAGAGACCCAGTACTTC.

CDR3 region: CASTSGEDATQYF. The DNA for the CDR3 is TGTGCCAGCACCTCCGGGGAGGATGCGACCCAGTACTTC. The chain couples TRBV12-3 or TRBV12-4 to TRBJ2-5; D is perhaps TRBD2 (6 bases). The V end lost 7 bases, the J end lost 7 bases, and 16 bases lay between the germline ends. The CDR3 sequence is 13 residues long.

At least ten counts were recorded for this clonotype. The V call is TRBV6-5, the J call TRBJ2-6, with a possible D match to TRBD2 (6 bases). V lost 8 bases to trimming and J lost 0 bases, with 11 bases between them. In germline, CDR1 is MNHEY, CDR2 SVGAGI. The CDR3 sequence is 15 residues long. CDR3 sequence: CASRGGYSGANVLTF. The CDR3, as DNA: TGTGCCAGCCGAGGAGGGTACTCTGGGGCCAACGTCCTGACTTTC.

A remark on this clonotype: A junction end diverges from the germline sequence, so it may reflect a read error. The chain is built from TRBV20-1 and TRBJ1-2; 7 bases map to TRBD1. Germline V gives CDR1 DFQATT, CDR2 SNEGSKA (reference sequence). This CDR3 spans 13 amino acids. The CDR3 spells CSATGQTNDGYTF. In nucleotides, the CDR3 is TGCAGTGCTACGGGACAGACTAACGATGGCTACACCTTC.

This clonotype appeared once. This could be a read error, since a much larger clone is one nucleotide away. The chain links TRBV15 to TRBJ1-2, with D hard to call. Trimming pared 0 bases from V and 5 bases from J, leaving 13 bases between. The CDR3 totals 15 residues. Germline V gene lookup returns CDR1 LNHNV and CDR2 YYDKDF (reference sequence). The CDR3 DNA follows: TGTGCCACCAGCAGAGATCAAGGGCGGTTTTATGGCTACACCTTC. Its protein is CATSRDQGRFYGYTF.

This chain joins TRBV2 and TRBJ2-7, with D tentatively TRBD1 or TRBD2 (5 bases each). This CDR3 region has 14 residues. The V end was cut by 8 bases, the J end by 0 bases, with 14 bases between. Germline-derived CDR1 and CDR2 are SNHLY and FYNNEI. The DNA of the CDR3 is TGTGCCAGCTATTCCGGGACGGTCTCCTACGAGCAGTACTTC. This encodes CASYSGTVSYEQYF.

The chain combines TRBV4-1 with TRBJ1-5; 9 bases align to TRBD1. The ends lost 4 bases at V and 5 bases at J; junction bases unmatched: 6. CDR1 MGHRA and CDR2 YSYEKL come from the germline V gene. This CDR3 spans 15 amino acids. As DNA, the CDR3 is TGCGCCAGCAGCCCTTATCGGACAGGGGATCAGCCCCAGCATTTT. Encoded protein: CASSPYRTGDQPQHF.

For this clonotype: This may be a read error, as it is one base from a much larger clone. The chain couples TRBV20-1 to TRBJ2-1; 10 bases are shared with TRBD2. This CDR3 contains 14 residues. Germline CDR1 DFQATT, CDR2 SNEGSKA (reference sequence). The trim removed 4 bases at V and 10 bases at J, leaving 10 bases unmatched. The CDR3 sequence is CSAKTGPAGGEQFF. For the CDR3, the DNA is TGCAGTGCTAAGACGGGACCAGCGGGAGGGGAGCAGTTCTTC.

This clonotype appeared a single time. The CDR3 here is CASSRTLRGTSTDTQYF. As DNA, the CDR3 is TGTGCCAGCAGCCGAACCCTGAGGGGGACTAGCACAGATACGCAGTATTTT. The rearrangement joins TRBV7-2 to TRBJ2-3; D could derive from TRBD1 or TRBD2 (6 bases each). V gave up 5 bases and J gave up 0 bases, with 18 bases separating them. The CDR3 sequence is 17 residues long. From germline, CDR1 is SGHTA and CDR2 FQGNSA. The complete variable domain, with remaining parts taken from reference TRBV7-2 and TRBJ2-3, reads GAGVSQSPSNKVTEKGKDVELRCDPISGHTALYWYRQSLGQGLEFLIYFQGNSAPDKSGLPSDRFSAERTGGSVSTLTIQRTQQEDSAVYLCASSRTLRGTSTDTQYFGPGTRLTVL.

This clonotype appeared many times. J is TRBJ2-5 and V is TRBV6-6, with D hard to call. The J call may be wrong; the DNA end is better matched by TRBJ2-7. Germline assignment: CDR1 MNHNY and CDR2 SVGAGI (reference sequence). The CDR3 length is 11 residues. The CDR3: CASSYSHEQYF. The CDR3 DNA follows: TGTGCCAGCAGTTACAGCCACGAGCAGTACTTC.

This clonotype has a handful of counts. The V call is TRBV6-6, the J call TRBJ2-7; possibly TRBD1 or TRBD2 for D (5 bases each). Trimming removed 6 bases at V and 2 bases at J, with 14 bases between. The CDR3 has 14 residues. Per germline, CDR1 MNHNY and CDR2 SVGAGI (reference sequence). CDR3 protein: CASRDRDGPYEQYF. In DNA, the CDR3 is TGTGCCAGCAGGGACCGGGACGGGCCCTACGAGCAGTACTTC.